This T cell receptor beta chain was identified in a study of T cells in Graves' hyperthyroidism and ophthalmopathy. Study-level findings and limits: A 13 V-J signature model discriminated ophthalmopathy versus stable hyperthyroidism.

TCR beta CDR3 sequences were amplified from RNA transcripts. With the HTBI primer set, the TCR CDR3 went through a first round of RT-PCR. A single record per CDR3 protein comes from TCRdb applying MiXCR to the multiplex PCR reads. The data contain roughly 740,000 distinct CDR3 sequences, about 16% of them singletons. The CDR3 sequence is 14 residues long. Trimming pared 2 bases from V and 6 bases from J, leaving 10 bases between. Per germline, CDR1 SGHNT and CDR2 YENEEA. Across 18 months, stable Graves' hyperthyroidism was marked by no progression to ophthalmopathy. Uncontrolled infection, other autoimmune disease, pregnancy and lactation each barred patients from inclusion. In regard to this clonotype: Its antigen is unidentified.

The rearrangement links TRBV11-3 to TRBJ2-2; D gene ambiguous. The source is a man younger than 35 with Graves' hyperthyroidism. The sample was blood. CDR3 protein: CASSLRKSSGELFF. CDR3 sequence (DNA): TGTGCCAGCAGCTTACGAAAGTCTTCCGGGGAGCTGTTTTTT.